This entry features one T cell receptor beta chain sequence. This sample is part of a study of blood T cell repertoires in COVID-19. About the research overall: Specimens from acute and convalescent COVID-19 originated in the United States, Italy and Spain. In each case, the material was cDNA or gDNA derived from T cells, B-cell-depleted T cells, or PBMCs.

Authors' data handling: Using reference gene primer amplification, nucleated cell counts were estimated. The assay was immunoSEQ multiplex PCR, and TCRdb's table has in-frame clones only and misses some. Clone size and V and J calls were adopted from that table, with D and trimming inferred from the DNA. The table has fewer than 120,000 clones, 65% to 90% seen once. V lost 6 bases and J lost 6; bases outside the gene matches: 3. CDR3 length equals 13 residues. Germline CDR1 KGHDR, CDR2 SFDVKD. The sequence derives from a woman aged 55-70 years with acute or convalescent COVID-19. V usage is TRBV24-1 and J usage is TRBJ2-1, with TRBD2 matching over 8 bases. The sample comprised peripheral blood. The CDR3 loop is CATSRGGSNEQFF. DNA for the CDR3: TGTGCCACCAGTCGGGGGGGGTCCAATGAGCAGTTCTTC.